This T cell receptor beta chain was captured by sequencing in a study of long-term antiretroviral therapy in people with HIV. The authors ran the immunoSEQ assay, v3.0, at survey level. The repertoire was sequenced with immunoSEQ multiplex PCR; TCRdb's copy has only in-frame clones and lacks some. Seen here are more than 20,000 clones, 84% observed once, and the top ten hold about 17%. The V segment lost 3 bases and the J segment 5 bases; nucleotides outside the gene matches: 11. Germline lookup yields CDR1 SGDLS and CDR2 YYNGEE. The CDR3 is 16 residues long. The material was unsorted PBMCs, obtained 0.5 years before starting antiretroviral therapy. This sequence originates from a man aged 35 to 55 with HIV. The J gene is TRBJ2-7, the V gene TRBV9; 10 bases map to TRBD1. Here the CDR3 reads CASSEPPGQGINEQYF. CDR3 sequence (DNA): TGTGCCAGCAGCGAACCTCCGGGACAGGGGATCAACGAGCAGTACTTC.